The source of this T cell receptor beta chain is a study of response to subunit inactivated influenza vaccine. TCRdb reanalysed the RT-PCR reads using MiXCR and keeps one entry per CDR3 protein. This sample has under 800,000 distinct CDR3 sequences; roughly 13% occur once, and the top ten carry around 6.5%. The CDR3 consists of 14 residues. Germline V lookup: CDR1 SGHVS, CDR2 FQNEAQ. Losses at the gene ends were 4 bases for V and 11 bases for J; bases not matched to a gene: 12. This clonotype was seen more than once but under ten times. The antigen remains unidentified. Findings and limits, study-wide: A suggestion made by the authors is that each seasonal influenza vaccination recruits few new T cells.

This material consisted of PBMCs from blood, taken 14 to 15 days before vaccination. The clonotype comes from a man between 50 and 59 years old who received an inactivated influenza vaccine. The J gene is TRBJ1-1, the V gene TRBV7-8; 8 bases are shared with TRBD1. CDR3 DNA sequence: TGTGCCAGCAGCTCGCGAGGACAGGGTTTCGACGCTTTCTTT. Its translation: CASSSRGQGFDAFF.